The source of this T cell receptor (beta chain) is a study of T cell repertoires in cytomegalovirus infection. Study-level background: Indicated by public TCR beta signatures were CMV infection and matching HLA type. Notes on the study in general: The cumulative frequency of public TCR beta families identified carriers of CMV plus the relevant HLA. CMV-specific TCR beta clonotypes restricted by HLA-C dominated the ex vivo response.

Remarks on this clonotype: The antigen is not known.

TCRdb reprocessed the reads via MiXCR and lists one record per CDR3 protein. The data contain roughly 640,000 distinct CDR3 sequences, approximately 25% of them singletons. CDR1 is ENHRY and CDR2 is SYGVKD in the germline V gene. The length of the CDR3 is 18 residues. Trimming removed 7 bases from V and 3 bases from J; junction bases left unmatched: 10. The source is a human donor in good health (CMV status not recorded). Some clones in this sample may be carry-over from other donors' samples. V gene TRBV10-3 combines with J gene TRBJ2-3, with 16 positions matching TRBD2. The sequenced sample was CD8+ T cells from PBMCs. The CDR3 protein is CAIMASGTSGGGTDTQYF. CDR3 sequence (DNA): TGTGCCATCATGGCCTCCGGGACTAGCGGGGGGGGAACAGATACGCAGTATTTT.